This T cell receptor (beta chain) was captured in a study of T cell responses to AZD1222 COVID-19 vaccine. The table came from immunoSEQ multiplex PCR; TCRdb's copy has only in-frame clones and leaves some out. The sample shows over 100,000 clones, about nine tenths of them seen only once. Between the trimmed V and J ends, which lost 0 bases and 7 bases, there was a span of 17 bases. The CDR3 runs to 15 residues. Germline CDR1 and CDR2: SGDLS and YYNGEE. Sequenced here: peripheral blood, sampled on day 0 of AZD1222 vaccination. The sequence was collected from an adult in good health. V usage is TRBV9 and J usage is TRBJ2-7; a possible D gene is TRBD2 (5 bases). The CDR3 DNA reads as TGTGCCAGCAGCGTAGGTAAAGGCTTCTCGGGGGAGCAGTACTTC. It codes for CASSVGKGFSGEQYF. The variable domain in full, completed from reference TRBV9 and TRBJ2-7, reads DSGVTQTPKHLITATGQRVTLRCSPRSGDLSVYWYQQSLDQGLQFLIQYYNGEERAKGNILERFSAQQFPDLHSELNLSSLELGDSALYFCASSVGKGFSGEQYFGPGTRLTVT.